This T cell receptor (beta chain) was captured in a study of human T cells and chemical hapten exposure. The library tagged individual cDNA molecules with unique molecular identifiers. Original data processing: Per sample, the median was around 100,000 TCRs, with values from about 24,000 to 680,000. MiXCR, run by TCRdb on the RACE reads, gives a single entry per CDR3 protein. TCRdb's processing, not the authors' own work, is the source of the V and J calls. In the table there are some 150,000 distinct CDR3 sequences, 10% to 15% of which are singletons. General study findings and limits: Following DPC sensitization, TCRs present above 1 in 1000 frequency showed no change.

Time point: patch test 2, 6 weeks after DPC sensitization. Treatment specified: therapeutic diphenylcyclopropenone sensitization with weekly scalp DPC. The study enrolled 18 to 70-year-old alopecia patients suitable for DPC. This clonotype has just a few counts. Its matching antigen is unknown. The sample in question was whole blood, obtained in connection with sensitization to the hapten diphenylcyclopropenone (DPC). The source is a woman aged 50 to 60 with alopecia areata. Some clones in this sample may be carry-over from other donors' samples.

In DNA, the CDR3 is TGTGCCAGCAGCCCAGGCGTTAGCGGGAGGGCCATCAATGAGCAGTTCTTC. Amino acid sequence: CASSPGVSGRAINEQFF. J is TRBJ2-1 and V is TRBV6-2 or TRBV6-3, with 11 bases fitting TRBD2. Germline values: CDR1 MNHEY, CDR2 SVGEGT. With V trimmed by 6 bases and J by 6 bases, 13 bases remained unmatched. The CDR3 has 17 amino acids.